This T cell receptor beta chain was sequenced during a study of patients and donors after allogeneic stem cell transplantation. One entry per CDR3 protein, called by TCRdb with MiXCR from the RT-PCR reads. Of approximately 170,000 distinct CDR3 sequences detected, 30% appear once; the ten largest clones hold approximately 3.5%. Germline CDR1 reads SGHTA; CDR2 reads FQGNSA. V dropped 1 base and J dropped 9; count of bases not matched to a gene: 3. CDR3 size: 13 residues. The receptor was derived from a human donor who was either an allogeneic HSCT recipient or a stem cell or donor lymphocyte infusion donor (not recorded which). It is not recorded whose cells these are; they may come from a transplant donor. The rearrangement uses TRBV7-2 and TRBJ2-4, with 7 bases identical to TRBD1. Sample: blood, either unsorted or a sorted T cell fraction (not recorded which). The CDR3 sequence: CASSLDRGGIQYF. DNA of the CDR3: TGTGCCAGCAGCTTAGACAGGGGCGGCATTCAGTACTTC.